The sequence of this T cell receptor (beta chain) was determined in a study of control samples from healthy donors and cancer patients. Worth noting for this clone: Its ends do not fully match the called genes, so a read error is possible.

This CDR3 has 13 amino acids. The germline V gene encodes CDR1 MDHEN and CDR2 SYDVKM. Produced via immunoSEQ multiplex PCR; TCRdb's table is partial and in-frame only. Of about 170,000 clones listed, 94% are singletons. Specimen: blood. This TCR was recovered from a woman aged 18-29 years in good health. The V gene is TRBV28, the J gene TRBJ2-6; tentatively, D is TRBD1 (8 bases). This chain's CDR3 is CAVQQGGVNVLTF. DNA of the CDR3: TGTGCCGTTCAACAGGGGGGGGTCAACGTCCTGACTTTC.